Following are 32 T cell receptor beta chains from one sample sequenced in a study of blood T cells in healthy people across ages. Primed by a sample-barcoded 5' primer and a J-beta primer mix, a second PCR proceeded for roughly 7 to 12 cycles. Each CDR3 protein gets one entry after TCRdb re-called the 5' RACE reads with MiXCR. The table shows 1.8 million or so distinct CDR3 sequences, with approximately 40% occurring only once. The sequenced material came from blood. The receptors originated from a human donor in good health.

This rearrangement joins TRBV29-1 to TRBJ2-2, with D unresolved. The CDR3 contains 16 residues. V was shortened by 5 bases and J by 2 bases, with 18 bases between the two germline ends. Germline CDR1 is SQVTM and CDR2 is ANQGSEA. CDR3 amino acids: CSVTLVGNRNTGELFF. The CDR3 nucleotides read TGCAGCGTTACGCTGGTGGGTAACCGAAACACCGGGGAGCTGTTTTTT.

This clonotype was found a few times. The genes are TRBV5-1 and TRBJ1-2, with D unclear. Germline CDR1 SGHRS, CDR2 YFSETQ. The CDR3 totals 13 residues. Trimming left V 1 base short and J 8 bases short, with 12 bases between. CDR3 sequence (DNA): TGCGCCAGCAGCTTGACGGCAGCCGGGGGCTACACCTTC. It is translated as CASSLTAAGGYTF.

The chain couples TRBV7-3 to TRBJ2-5; either TRBD1 or TRBD2 may supply D (5 bases each). Germline CDR1 is SGHTA and CDR2 is FQGTGA. The V end lost 1 base, the J end lost 4 bases, and 16 bases lay between the germline ends. This CDR3 has 16 amino acids. The CDR3 spells CASSLIGTRGPETQYF. CDR3 bases: TGTGCCAGCAGCTTAATAGGGACCCGGGGCCCAGAGACCCAGTACTTC. Based on the CDR3 plus reference TRBV7-3 and TRBJ2-5, the full variable domain is GAGVSQTPSNKVTEKGKYVELRCDPISGHTALYWYRQSLGQGPEFLIYFQGTGAADDSGLPNDRFFAVRPEGSVSTLKIQRTERGDSAVYLCASSLIGTRGPETQYFGPGTRLLVL.

There are a few counts of this clonotype. The chain links TRBV20-1 to TRBJ2-1, with 9 nucleotides matching TRBD2. There are 14 residues in the CDR3. Germline lookup yields CDR1 DFQATT and CDR2 SNEGSKA (reference sequence). The CDR3 DNA reads as TGCAGCCCCCGGTTCGCGGGGGGGAGGAATGAGCAGTTCTTC. It specifies CSPRFAGGRNEQFF.

This clonotype was seen only a few times. One junction end does not reproduce the germline sequence, and a read error may be involved. The V call is TRBV28, the J call TRBJ2-1; 10 nucleotides align to TRBD1. The CDR3 has 16 amino acids. Germline-derived CDR1 and CDR2 are MDHEN and SYDVKM. The CDR3 nucleotides are TGCGCCAGCAGTTTACCCATGACAGGGGGCGAGGAGACCCAGTTCTTC. The encoded protein is CASSLPMTGGEETQFF.

The chain couples TRBV25-1 to TRBJ1-1; unclear D gene. Germline CDR1 and CDR2: MGHDK and SYGVNS. The CDR3 is 15 residues long. V lost 8 bases and J lost 4, with 20 bases in between. The CDR3 nucleotides read TGTGCCAGCGCTGCCCGAAGGGCCCGGGGCACTGAAGCTTTCTTT. Translating gives CASAARRARGTEAFF.

DNA of the CDR3: TGCGCCAGCAGCCAAGATGTTCCCTTACACCAGGGAGCAGGAGAAAAACTGTTTTTT. It specifies CASSQDVPLHQGAGEKLFF. The chain is built from TRBV4-3 and TRBJ1-4; tentatively, D is TRBD1 (5 bases). The V end lost 0 bases, the J end lost 8 bases, and 25 bases lay between the germline ends. The CDR3 is 19 residues long. The germline V gene has CDR1 LGHNA and CDR2 YSLEER.

V gene TRBV29-1 combines with J gene TRBJ2-1; D may be TRBD2 (6 bases). Germline V gene lookup returns CDR1 SQVTM and CDR2 ANQGSEA. The CDR3 has 15 residues. Trimming took 3 bases from V and 6 from J, leaving 18 bases between them. The CDR3 here is CSVESRDFLSNEQFF. The DNA for the CDR3 is TGCAGCGTTGAGAGCCGGGACTTCCTATCCAATGAGCAGTTCTTC.

V and J are TRBV7-2 and TRBJ1-1; D unresolved. The germline V and J ends were trimmed by 6 bases and 0 bases, with 8 bases remaining between them. Germline V gene lookup returns CDR1 SGHTA and CDR2 FQGNSA. The CDR3 length is 13 residues. Written as DNA, the CDR3 is TGTGCCAGCAGTACTCACCTGAACACTGAAGCTTTCTTT. Amino acids: CASSTHLNTEAFF.

This clonotype was seen a few times. The CDR3: CASSPSTSGDEQYF. CDR3 nucleotide sequence: TGTGCCAGCAGTCCGTCGACTAGCGGGGATGAGCAGTACTTC. The chain is built from TRBV27 and TRBJ2-4; TRBD2 agrees at 11 bases. Germline CDR1 is MNHEY and CDR2 is SMNVEV (reference sequence). Trimming removed 5 bases from V and 13 bases from J; junction bases left unmatched: 10. The CDR3 contains 14 residues.

In this sample, this clonotype turned up a few times. V is TRBV7-2 and J is TRBJ2-4; 8 bases line up with TRBD2. With 5 bases clipped from V and 14 bases from J, the junction kept 5 bases outside the gene matches. CDR1 is SGHTA and CDR2 is FQGNSA in the germline V gene. The CDR3 contains 11 residues. Here the CDR3 DNA reads TGTGCCAGCAGCCCGGGGGGGCTGGAGTACTTC. It yields the protein CASSPGGLEYF. The full variable domain, completed using reference TRBV7-2 and TRBJ2-4, is GAGVSQSPSNKVTEKGKDVELRCDPISGHTALYWYRQSLGQGLEFLIYFQGNSAPDKSGLPSDRFSAERTGGSVSTLTIQRTQQEDSAVYLCASSPGGLEYFGAGTRLSVL.

This chain joins TRBV3-1 and TRBJ1-5; 8 positions match TRBD1. CDR3 length equals 14 residues. Germline assignment: CDR1 LGHDT and CDR2 YNNKEL (reference sequence). V was clipped by 5 bases and J by 5 bases; unmatched bases: 5. CDR3 protein: CASSTGQAYQPQHF. The CDR3 DNA is TGTGCCAGCAGCACGGGACAGGCTTATCAGCCCCAGCATTTT.

The rearrangement joins TRBV7-2 to TRBJ2-5; D is uncertain. The V end lost 2 bases, the J end lost 11 bases, and 15 bases lay between the germline ends. Germline assignment: CDR1 SGHTA and CDR2 FQGNSA. CDR3 length equals 13 residues. The CDR3 DNA is TGTGCCAGCAGCTTATGGGATGGGTCGGAGCAGTACTTC. Residues: CASSLWDGSEQYF.

The gene calls are TRBV4-3 and TRBJ2-3; either TRBD1 or TRBD2 may supply D (5 bases each). V shed 2 bases and J shed 7 bases, with 22 bases lying between them. Germline V lookup: CDR1 LGHNA, CDR2 YSLEER. The CDR3 has 17 amino acids. The CDR3 reads CASSQYQLGTTINTQYF. CDR3 nucleotides: TGCGCCAGCAGCCAATACCAGCTCGGGACCACGATTAATACGCAGTATTTT.

This clonotype was recorded once. The gene calls are TRBV20-1 and TRBJ1-1; no clear D gene. Germline V gives CDR1 DFQATT, CDR2 SNEGSKA (reference sequence). Trimming left V 7 bases short and J 8 bases short, with 26 bases between. The CDR3 spans 15 residues. CDR3 bases: TGCAGTGTAAGCTCGTGGTCTGGGCTTAGGAAAGAAGCTTTCTTT. Translated, it gives CSVSSWSGLRKEAFF.

This clonotype was picked up a small number of times. The chain recombines TRBV9 with TRBJ2-5; the D gene is possibly TRBD1 (6 bases). Germline assignment: CDR1 SGDLS and CDR2 YYNGEE. This CDR3 contains 16 residues. Trimming took 0 bases from V and 7 from J, leaving 19 bases between them. The CDR3 sequence: CASSVALQGGFGTQYF. Written as DNA, the CDR3 is TGTGCCAGCAGCGTAGCCTTACAGGGTGGATTCGGGACCCAGTACTTC.

The chain combines TRBV7-2 with TRBJ2-3, with 7 bases that match TRBD2. Trimming took 3 bases from V and 6 from J; bases not matched to a gene: 9. The CDR3 runs to 15 residues. CDR1 is SGHTA, CDR2 FQGNSA, per germline. The CDR3 is CASSFLKGGADTQYF. The CDR3 nucleotides read TGTGCCAGCAGCTTTTTAAAGGGAGGGGCGGATACGCAGTATTTT.

The CDR3: CASSQETGNQPQHF. CDR3 in DNA: TGTGCCAGCAGCCAAGAAACAGGCAATCAGCCCCAGCATTTT. V gene TRBV3-1 combines with J gene TRBJ1-5; no clear D gene. The CDR3 sequence is 14 residues long. The V gene's germline CDR1 is LGHDT and CDR2 YNNKEL (reference sequence). Trimming stripped 0 bases from V and 2 bases from J, with 5 bases between.

This clonotype was recorded a few times. This chain uses TRBV5-1 with TRBJ2-3, with 7 bases lining up with TRBD1. Germline assignment: CDR1 SGHRS and CDR2 YFSETQ. This CDR3 comprises 13 residues. After removal of 4 bases from V and 4 bases from J, the junction contained 3 bases not matched to a gene. The CDR3 DNA reads TGCGCCAGCAGCAGGGGACAGTCAGATACGCAGTATTTT. Protein: CASSRGQSDTQYF.

The chain combines TRBV5-5 with TRBJ2-4; D is unresolved. The CDR3 extends over 13 amino acids. The V and J ends lost 8 bases and 14 bases respectively, with 23 bases between them. In germline, CDR1 is SGHKS, CDR2 YYEKEE (reference sequence). The CDR3 spells CARRPHGNPDKYF. The CDR3, as DNA: TGTGCCAGACGGCCACATGGGAACCCCGACAAGTACTTC.

This clonotype appeared a few times. V and J are TRBV4-3 and TRBJ2-1; possible D gene TRBD1, 5 bases. The V and J ends lost 1 base and 3 bases respectively, with 13 bases between them. CDR3 length: 16 residues. Looked up from germline, CDR1 is LGHNA and CDR2 is YSLEER. This CDR3 is CASSQVPSRGYNEQFF. DNA for the CDR3: TGCGCCAGCAGCCAAGTCCCGTCAAGGGGCTACAATGAGCAGTTCTTC.

This chain links TRBV10-3 with TRBJ2-7; D gene uncertain. In germline, CDR1 is ENHRY, CDR2 SYGVKD. V was clipped by 4 bases and J by 4 bases, with 11 bases between them. This CDR3 region has 13 residues. DNA of the CDR3: TGTGCCATCAGTGGCAGGTCCGGTTACGAGCAGTACTTC. Protein sequence: CAISGRSGYEQYF.

This clonotype was recorded a few times. V and J are TRBV2 and TRBJ2-1; D is unclear. V was clipped by 5 bases and J by 4 bases, with 6 bases between them. CDR3 size: 12 residues. The germline CDR1 and CDR2 sequences are SNHLY and FYNNEI. In DNA form, the CDR3 reads TGTGCCAGCAGTATACAGTACAATGAGCAGTTCTTC. Translation gives CASSIQYNEQFF.

The CDR3 DNA reads as TGTGCCAGCTCCGACAGAGGGGCAGGTACAGATACGCAGTATTTT. Translating it yields CASSDRGAGTDTQYF. The J gene is TRBJ2-3, the V gene TRBV9; D possibly uses TRBD1 or TRBD2 (5 bases each). CDR3 length equals 15 residues. Germline CDR1 reads SGDLS; CDR2 reads YYNGEE. V lost 7 bases, J lost 3 bases, and 18 bases lay in between.

The CDR3 protein is CASSAQGGSTEAFF. CDR3 in DNA: TGTGCCAGCAGCGCCCAGGGGGGGAGCACTGAAGCTTTCTTT. This sequence joins TRBV9 and TRBJ1-1, with 7 bases lining up with TRBD1. From germline, CDR1 is SGDLS and CDR2 YYNGEE. The CDR3 consists of 14 residues. After removal of 3 bases from V and 4 bases from J, the junction contained 6 bases not matched to a gene.

The J gene is TRBJ2-7, the V gene TRBV3-1; D is unclear. Germline V gene data show CDR1 as LGHDT and CDR2 as YNNKEL (reference sequence). V lost 5 bases to trimming and J lost 1 base, with 12 bases between them. This CDR3 is 14 amino acids long. The CDR3 protein is CASSTTATSYEQYF. CDR3 coding DNA: TGTGCCAGCAGCACGACTGCTACATCCTACGAGCAGTACTTC.

The chain couples TRBV5-6 to TRBJ2-1; D is uncertain. Trimming stripped 4 bases from V and 2 bases from J, with 13 bases between. Germline loops: CDR1 SGHDT, CDR2 YYEEEE. The CDR3 loop spans 15 amino acids. CDR3 sequence reads: CASSMDASPYNEQFF. CDR3 nucleotides: TGTGCCAGCAGCATGGATGCCAGTCCCTACAATGAGCAGTTCTTC.

This clonotype was recorded a few times. This chain links TRBV20-1 with TRBJ2-1; 9 positions agree with TRBD1. Trimming at V came to 1 base and at J to 2 bases, leaving 6 bases not matched to a gene. Germline V gene data show CDR1 as DFQATT and CDR2 as SNEGSKA (reference sequence). This CDR3 contains 16 residues. CDR3 sequence reads: CSARGGTGSAYNEQFF. The CDR3 DNA is TGCAGTGCTAGAGGGGGGACAGGGTCCGCCTACAATGAGCAGTTCTTC.

V and J are TRBV12-3 or TRBV12-4 and TRBJ2-5; weak D call: TRBD1 (6 bases). V lost 6 bases, J lost 5 bases, and 13 bases lay in between. This CDR3 spans 13 amino acids. As DNA, the CDR3 is TGTGCCAGCAGGCCAACAGGGTGGGAGACCCAGTACTTC. Amino acids: CASRPTGWETQYF.

This clonotype was recorded at least ten times. The CDR3: CASIPSVHVRDRGTESGANVLTF. DNA of the CDR3: TGTGCCAGCATCCCTTCCGTCCACGTACGGGACAGGGGCACCGAATCTGGGGCCAACGTCCTGACTTTC. This rearrangement joins TRBV7-9 to TRBJ2-6; 10 nucleotides align to TRBD1. Germline CDR1 SEHNR, CDR2 FQNEAQ (reference sequence). Trimming at V came to 7 bases and at J to 1 base, leaving 25 bases not matched to a gene. CDR3 length: 23 residues.

This clonotype was observed a few times. J is TRBJ1-6 and V is TRBV11-2; D is perhaps TRBD1 (5 bases). CDR3 length: 14 amino acids. Germline V CDR1 and CDR2: SGHAT, FQNNGV. The V end was cut by 0 bases, the J end by 9 bases, with 9 bases between. This CDR3 is CASSLDRAASPLHF. CDR3 nucleotides: TGTGCCAGCAGCTTAGACAGGGCCGCTTCACCCCTCCACTTT.

The V call is TRBV5-1, the J call TRBJ2-7, with D possibly being TRBD2 (5 bases). Trimming took 4 bases from V and 4 from J, leaving 21 bases between them. This CDR3 spans 16 amino acids. Germline loops: CDR1 SGHRS, CDR2 YFSETQ. The CDR3 here is CASSGGNTVNGYEQYF. The CDR3 region has the DNA TGCGCCAGCAGCGGAGGAAACACCGTAAATGGATACGAGCAGTACTTC. The whole variable domain, filled in from reference TRBV5-1 and TRBJ2-7, reads KAGVTQTPRYLIKTRGQQVTLSCSPISGHRSVSWYQQTPGQGLQFLFEYFSETQRNKGNFPGRFSGRQFSNSRSEMNVSTLELGDSALYLCASSGGNTVNGYEQYFGPGTRLTVT.